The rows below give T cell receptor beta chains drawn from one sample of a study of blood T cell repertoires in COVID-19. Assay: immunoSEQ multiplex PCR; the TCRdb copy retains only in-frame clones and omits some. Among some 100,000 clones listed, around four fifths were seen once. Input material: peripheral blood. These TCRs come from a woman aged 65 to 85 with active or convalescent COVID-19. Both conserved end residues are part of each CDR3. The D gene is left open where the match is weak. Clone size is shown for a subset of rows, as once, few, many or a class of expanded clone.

CATSDLTSGGNEQFF,TGTGCCACCAGTGATCTGACTAGCGGGGGGAATGAGCAGTTCTTC,TRBD2,-,TRBJ2-1,TRBV24-1
CASSFFRGEEKLFF,TGTGCCAGCAGCTTTTTTAGGGGCGAGGAAAAACTGTTTTTT,-,once,TRBJ1-4,TRBV11-2
CASSYSGQPYEQYF,TGTGCCAGCAGTTACTCGGGACAGCCCTACGAGCAGTACTTC,TRBD1,-,TRBJ2-7,TRBV6-2/TRBV6-3
CASSWQTGNVSPLHF,TGTGCCAGCAGCTGGCAGACAGGGAATGTTTCACCCCTCCACTTT,TRBD1,-,TRBJ1-6,TRBV5-5
CASSFRGNTEAFF,TGTGCCAGCAGTTTTAGAGGGAACACTGAAGCTTTCTTT,-,-,TRBJ1-1,TRBV12-3/TRBV12-4
CASSPQGGQANTEAFF,TGTGCCAGCAGCCCACAAGGCGGGCAGGCGAACACTGAAGCTTTCTTT,-,-,TRBJ1-1,TRBV7-6
CASSATGGSYNSPLHF,TGTGCCAGCTCAGCCACAGGGGGCTCCTATAATTCACCCCTCCACTTT,TRBD1,-,TRBJ1-6,TRBV18
CASSPGTSGDNEQFF,TGTGCCAGCAGCCCCGGGACTAGCGGGGACAATGAGCAGTTCTTC,TRBD2,-,TRBJ2-1,TRBV3-1/TRBV3-2
CASSLGTGPNQPQHF,TGTGCCAGCAGCTTAGGGACAGGGCCGAATCAGCCCCAGCATTTT,TRBD1,-,TRBJ1-5,TRBV7-8
CASSSLTDRISTDTQYF,TGTGCCAGCAGTTCCCTGACGGACAGGATTAGCACAGATACGCAGTATTTT,TRBD1,-,TRBJ2-3,TRBV28
CASSVASGGFTDTQYF,TGTGCCAGCAGCGTAGCTAGCGGGGGCTTCACAGATACGCAGTATTTT,TRBD2,-,TRBJ2-3,TRBV9
CASSRTGTGTYEQYF,TGTGCCAGCTCCAGGACCGGGACAGGGACCTACGAGCAGTACTTC,TRBD1,-,TRBJ2-7,TRBV18
CASSEAAQETQYF,TGTGCCAGCAGTGAAGCGGCTCAAGAGACCCAGTACTTC,-,-,TRBJ2-5,TRBV2
CASSSSGAGGTEAFF,TGTGCCAGCAGCAGCTCCGGGGCAGGGGGCACTGAAGCTTTCTTT,TRBD1,-,TRBJ1-1,TRBV13
CASSPTGLSAEQFF,TGTGCCAGCTCACCGACGGGACTTTCAGCTGAGCAGTTCTTC,-,once,TRBJ2-1,TRBV18
CASSASSGGWETQYF,TGTGCCAGCAGCGCTTCTAGCGGGGGTTGGGAGACCCAGTACTTC,TRBD2,-,TRBJ2-5,TRBV3-1/TRBV3-2
CASSLTTGGYVFVAFF,TGTGCCAGCAGCTTGACGACAGGAGGATATGTCTTCGTAGCTTTCTTT,-,-,TRBJ1-1,TRBV5-6
CASSLIAGSYTGELFF,TGTGCCAGTAGTTTAATAGCGGGGTCCTACACCGGGGAGCTGTTTTTT,TRBD2,few,TRBJ2-2,TRBV19
CASSQAPAGANEQFF,TGCGCCAGCAGCCAAGCGCCAGCGGGGGCGAATGAGCAGTTCTTC,TRBD2,-,TRBJ2-1,TRBV4-1
CAITPTSDSPLHF,TGTGCCATCACTCCAACCTCGGATTCACCCCTCCACTTT,-,-,TRBJ1-6,TRBV10-3
CASRPTGGPSYEQYF,TGTGCCAGCAGACCCACAGGGGGTCCCTCCTACGAGCAGTACTTC,TRBD1,-,TRBJ2-7,TRBV28
CASSYSAGSVQPQHF,TGTGCCAGCAGTTACTCTGCAGGGTCGGTCCAGCCCCAGCATTTT,-,few,TRBJ1-5,TRBV6-5
CASSETGNTGELFF,TGCGCCAGCAGTGAGACAGGAAACACCGGGGAGCTGTTTTTT,-,-,TRBJ2-2,TRBV10-1
CASSYSRGNTEAFF,TGTGCCAGCAGTTACTCCAGGGGGAACACTGAAGCTTTCTTT,-,-,TRBJ1-1,TRBV6-5
CASSRGVADHNEQFF,TGTGCCAGCAGCCGGGGGGTAGCGGATCACAATGAGCAGTTCTTC,TRBD2,-,TRBJ2-1,TRBV11-3
CASSAGVDYGYTF,TGTGCCAGCAGTGCGGGGGTAGACTATGGCTACACCTTC,-,-,TRBJ1-2,TRBV28
CASSPGQGGTGELFF,TGTGCCAGCTCACCGGGGCAGGGAGGAACCGGGGAGCTGTTTTTT,-,-,TRBJ2-2,TRBV18
CASSDGTSTDTQYF,TGTGCCAGCAGTGATGGGACTAGCACAGATACGCAGTATTTT,-,-,TRBJ2-3,TRBV2
CASSPSAAASHEQYF,TGTGCCAGCAGCCCTAGTGCCGCCGCGAGCCACGAGCAGTACTTC,-,once,TRBJ2-7,TRBV9
CASSRSETNQPQHF,TGTGCCAGCAGCCGGAGCGAAACCAATCAGCCCCAGCATTTT,-,-,TRBJ1-5,TRBV6-2/TRBV6-3
CASSGWTSGNYNEQFF,TGTGCCAGCAGTGGTTGGACTAGCGGGAACTACAATGAGCAGTTCTTC,TRBD2,-,TRBJ2-1,TRBV2
CASSGTGRGNTIYF,TGTGCCAGTAGTGGGACAGGACGAGGAAACACCATATATTTT,TRBD1,-,TRBJ1-3,TRBV19
CASSFRDFYEQYF,TGTGCCAGCAGCTTTCGGGACTTCTACGAGCAGTACTTC,-,-,TRBJ2-7,TRBV7-2
CASSRLAEGIQYF,TGTGCCAGCAGCCGACTAGCAGAAGGGATTCAGTACTTC,TRBD2,-,TRBJ2-4,TRBV3-1/TRBV3-2
CASSQIRLRMGDTQYF,TGCGCCAGCAGCCAAATCCGACTACGCATGGGAGATACGCAGTATTTT,-,-,TRBJ2-3,TRBV4-1
CASSLIRADTQYF,TGTGCCAGCAGCTTAATCAGGGCAGATACGCAGTATTTT,-,-,TRBJ2-3,TRBV7-2
CASSLERAGGYTF,TGTGCCAGCAGCTTAGAGCGGGCAGGGGGCTACACCTTC,-,-,TRBJ1-2,TRBV7-2
CASSSATGSVLTF,TGCGCCAGCAGCTCCGCGACAGGATCCGTCCTGACTTTC,-,-,TRBJ2-6,TRBV5-1
CASRQTLGRDSTYNEQFF,TGTGCCAGCAGACAAACTCTCGGACGGGACAGTACCTACAATGAGCAGTTCTTC,TRBD1,-,TRBJ2-1,TRBV7-9
CASSRQGLEAFF,TGTGCCAGCAGCCGCCAGGGGCTTGAAGCTTTCTTT,-,-,TRBJ1-1,TRBV6-5
CASSNRQGALNYGYTF,TGTGCCAGCAGCAACCGACAGGGGGCGCTTAACTATGGCTACACCTTC,TRBD1,-,TRBJ1-2,TRBV7-2
CASSQMTGASTGELFF,TGTGCCAGCTCCCAGATGACAGGGGCTAGCACCGGGGAGCTGTTTTTT,TRBD1,-,TRBJ2-2,TRBV18
CASSRGKGAPRSGNTIYF,TGTGCCAGTAGTCGAGGGAAAGGCGCCCCCCGCTCTGGAAACACCATATATTTT,-,-,TRBJ1-3,TRBV19
CASSLGTFSSYNSPLHF,TGTGCCAGCAGCTTAGGGACTTTTTCTTCCTATAATTCACCCCTCCACTTT,-,-,TRBJ1-6,TRBV7-8
CASRKTSGLSYEQYF,TGTGCCAGTAGGAAGACTAGCGGGCTATCCTACGAGCAGTACTTC,TRBD2,-,TRBJ2-7,TRBV19
CASSYFPQGGTRTEAFF,TGTGCCAGCAGCTACTTCCCCCAGGGAGGGACGAGAACTGAAGCTTTCTTT,-,-,TRBJ1-1,TRBV7-2
CASSFIGSNNEQFF,TGTGCCAGCAGCTTCATAGGGAGTAACAATGAGCAGTTCTTC,-,few,TRBJ2-1,TRBV7-9
CASSVSGLAGADTGELFF,TGTGCCAGCAGCGTAAGCGGGTTGGCGGGGGCTGACACCGGGGAGCTGTTTTTT,-,once,TRBJ2-2,TRBV9
CASSRVSPTRDYGYTF,TGTGCCAGCAGCCGGGTCTCTCCAACTCGGGACTATGGCTACACCTTC,-,-,TRBJ1-2,TRBV7-9
CASSQFGTGLNEAFF,TGTGCCAGCAGTCAATTCGGGACAGGTCTTAACGAAGCTTTCTTT,TRBD1,few,TRBJ1-1,TRBV2
CASTLGGGGNTIYF,TGTGCCAGCACTCTGGGGGGAGGCGGAAACACCATATATTTT,-,-,TRBJ1-3,TRBV6-5
CASSLGQGRRNEQFF,TGTGCCAGCAGCCTAGGACAGGGTAGGAGGAATGAGCAGTTCTTC,TRBD1,few,TRBJ2-1,TRBV14
CSARLANEQFF,TGCAGTGCTAGACTAGCTAATGAGCAGTTCTTC,-,-,TRBJ2-1,TRBV20-1
CASSQDPSSGEQYF,TGTGCCAGCAGCCAAGATCCTAGCTCCGGCGAGCAGTACTTC,-,-,TRBJ2-7,TRBV4-2
CASSQSEQPNTEAFF,TGCGCCAGCAGTCAATCGGAACAGCCGAACACTGAAGCTTTCTTT,-,-,TRBJ1-1,TRBV23-1